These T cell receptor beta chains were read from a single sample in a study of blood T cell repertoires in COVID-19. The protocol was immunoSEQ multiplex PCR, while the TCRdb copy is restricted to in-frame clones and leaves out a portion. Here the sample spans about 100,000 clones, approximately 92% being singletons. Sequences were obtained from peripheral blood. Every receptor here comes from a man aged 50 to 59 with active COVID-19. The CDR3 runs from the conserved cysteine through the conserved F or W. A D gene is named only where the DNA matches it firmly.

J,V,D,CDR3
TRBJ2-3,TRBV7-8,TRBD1,CASSGSRGDTQYF
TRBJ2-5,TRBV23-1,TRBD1,CASSQKRDRDQETQYF
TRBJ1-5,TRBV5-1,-,CASSLEAGDQPQHF
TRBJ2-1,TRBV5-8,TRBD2,CASSLSGRKYNEQFF
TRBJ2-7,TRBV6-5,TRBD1,CASSSEQGAPYEQYF
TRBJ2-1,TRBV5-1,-,CASSLQVGSNEQFF
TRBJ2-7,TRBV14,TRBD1,CASSHIGTANYEQYF
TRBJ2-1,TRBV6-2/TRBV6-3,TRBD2,CASSYGPALAGGGEQFF
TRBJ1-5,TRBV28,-,CASSTGGQPQHF
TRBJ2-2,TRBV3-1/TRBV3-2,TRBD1,CASSRGTGSNTGELFF
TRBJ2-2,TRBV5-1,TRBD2,CASSPGLGGSGELFF
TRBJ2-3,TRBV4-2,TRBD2,CASSQTGTSGRMDTQYF
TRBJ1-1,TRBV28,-,CASSLPGAEAFF
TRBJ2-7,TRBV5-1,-,CASSLGGLNYEQYF
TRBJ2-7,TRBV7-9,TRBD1,CASSRTGPLDEQYF
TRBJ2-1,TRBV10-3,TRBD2,CAISEGRLAGGYNEQFF
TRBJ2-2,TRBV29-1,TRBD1,CSVETGTGGPGELFF
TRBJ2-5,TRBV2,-,CASSEEEIIGSQETQYF
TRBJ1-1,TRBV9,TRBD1,CASSAAPRGEAFF
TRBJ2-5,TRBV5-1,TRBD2,CASSLQAGGSETQYF
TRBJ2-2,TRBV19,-,CASSIVSGKNTGELFF
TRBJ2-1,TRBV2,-,CASSPGHSYNEQFF
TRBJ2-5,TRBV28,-,CASSLQVTQETQYF